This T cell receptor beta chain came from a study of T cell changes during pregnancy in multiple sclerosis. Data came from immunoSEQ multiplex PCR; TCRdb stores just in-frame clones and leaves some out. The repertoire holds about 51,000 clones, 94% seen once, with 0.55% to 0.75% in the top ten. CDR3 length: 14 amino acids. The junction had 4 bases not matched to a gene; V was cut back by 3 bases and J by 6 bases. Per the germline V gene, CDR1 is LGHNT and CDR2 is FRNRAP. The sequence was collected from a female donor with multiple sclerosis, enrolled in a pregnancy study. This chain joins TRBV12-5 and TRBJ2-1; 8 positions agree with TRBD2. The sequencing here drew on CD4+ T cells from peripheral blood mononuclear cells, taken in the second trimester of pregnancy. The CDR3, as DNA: TGTGCTAGTGGTTTACGGGGGGGCCGCAATGAGCAGTTCTTC. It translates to CASGLRGGRNEQFF.